The source of this T cell receptor beta chain is a study of shared clonotypes between healthy human individuals. Study findings and constraints: Researchers sampled only blood; tissue repertoires likely differ.

As to this clone: What it binds is unknown.

Germline values: CDR1 SGHTS, CDR2 YDEGEE. Trimming left V 0 bases short and J 4 bases short, with 13 bases between. This CDR3 contains 15 residues. Clones were read by immunoSEQ multiplex PCR, and TCRdb kept only the in-frame ones, dropping some. Altogether a few hundred thousand clones are present, 50% to 75% being singletons, with the ten largest covering over 8.5%. A CD45RA-negative memory subset and a CD45RA+ naive subset were separated from the CD4+ cells. This receptor was taken from a man in his thirties or forties in good health. Sequenced sample: memory CD4+ T cells sorted from blood. Subset defined: CD45RA-negative fraction. The rearrangement joins TRBV5-8 to TRBJ1-2; D not certain. CDR3 amino acids: CASSLVPGRVYGYTF. The CDR3 DNA reads TGTGCCAGCAGCTTGGTGCCGGGGAGGGTCTATGGCTACACCTTC.